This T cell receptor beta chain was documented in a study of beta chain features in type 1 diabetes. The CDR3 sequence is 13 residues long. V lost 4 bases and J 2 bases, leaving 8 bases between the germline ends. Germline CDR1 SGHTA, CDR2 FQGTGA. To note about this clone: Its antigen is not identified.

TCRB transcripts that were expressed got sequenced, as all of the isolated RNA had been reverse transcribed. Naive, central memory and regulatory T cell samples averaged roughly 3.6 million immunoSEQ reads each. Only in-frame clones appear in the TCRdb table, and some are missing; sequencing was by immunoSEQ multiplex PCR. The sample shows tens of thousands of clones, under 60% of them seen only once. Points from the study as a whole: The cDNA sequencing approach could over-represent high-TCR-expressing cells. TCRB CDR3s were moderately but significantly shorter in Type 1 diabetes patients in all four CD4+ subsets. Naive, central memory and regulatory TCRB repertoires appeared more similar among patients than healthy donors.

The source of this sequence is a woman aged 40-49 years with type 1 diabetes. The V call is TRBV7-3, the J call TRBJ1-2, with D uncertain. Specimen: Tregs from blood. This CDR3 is CASSYGENYGYTF. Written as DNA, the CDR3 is TGTGCCAGCAGCTATGGGGAGAACTATGGCTACACCTTC. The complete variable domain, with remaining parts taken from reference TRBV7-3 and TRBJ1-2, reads GAGVSQTPSNKVTEKGKYVELRCDPISGHTALYWYRQSLGQGPEFLIYFQGTGAADDSGLPNDRFFAVRPEGSVSTLKIQRTERGDSAVYLCASSYGENYGYTFGSGTRLTVV.